This T cell receptor (beta chain) is drawn from a study of CD8 T cells in Susac syndrome. CD8+ and CD4+ blood T cells underwent TCR beta sequencing. In the multiple sclerosis control group, patients were treatment-naive and had stable or active relapsing-remitting disease. TEMRA cells were FACS-enriched, with CD8+ and CD4+ T cells isolated negatively. Random-hexamer reverse transcription was applied to about 0.45 to 1 ug RNA. The TCR beta CDR3 was amplified by immunoSEQ multiplex PCR across 54 Vbeta, 13 Jbeta. TCRdb redid the calling of the immunoSEQ multiplex PCR reads with MiXCR, one entry per CDR3 protein. The repertoire has fewer than 150,000 distinct CDR3 sequences, around 91% of them found once; the top ten carry about 0.23%. V was clipped by 4 bases and J by 3 bases, with 15 bases between them. Germline lookup yields CDR1 MGHRA and CDR2 YSYEKL. The CDR3 sequence is 16 residues long.

The material sequenced was CD8+ T cells from PBMCs. This TCR derives from a human donor with multiple sclerosis. This sequence joins TRBV4-1 and TRBJ2-2; D perhaps matches TRBD2 (7 bases). The CDR3 bases are TGCGCCAGCAGCCTGGGGGCGGGAGAGCACACCGGGGAGCTGTTTTTT. The encoded protein is CASSLGAGEHTGELFF.